This T cell receptor beta chain is drawn from a study of shared clonotypes between healthy human individuals. Germline loops: CDR1 LNHDA, CDR2 SQIVND (reference sequence). The V end lost 5 bases, the J end lost 7 bases, and 12 bases lay between the germline ends. The CDR3 is 12 amino acids. Clones were sequenced by immunoSEQ multiplex PCR, and TCRdb holds only the in-frame ones, with some missing. The data hold roughly 500,000 clones, with approximately 80% observed a single time. This clone occurred many times. Sequencing was carried out using PBMCs. The sequence derives from a woman in her thirties or forties in good health. Some clones in this sample may be carry-over from other donors' samples. J is TRBJ2-7 and V is TRBV19; D not certain. The CDR3 bases are TGTGCCAGTAGTTTTTCCTTAGGAGAGCAGTACTTC. It yields the protein CASSFSLGEQYF. Using reference TRBV19 and TRBJ2-7 for the parts outside the CDR3, the full variable domain is DGGITQSPKYLFRKEGQNVTLSCEQNLNHDAMYWYRQDPGQGLRLIYYSQIVNDFQKGDIAEGYSVSREKKESFPLTVTSAQKNPTAFYLCASSFSLGEQYFGPGTRLTVT.